What follows is one T cell receptor (beta chain) and its context. The antigen is not known. This specimen comes from a study of T cell responses to AZD1222 COVID-19 vaccine. Study in general: Second-dose groups at about 4 or about 12 weeks were pooled.

Notes on the study in general: The number of AZD1222 recipients seropositive at baseline was only five to seven.

This CDR3 has 15 amino acids. Germline CDR1 SEHNR, CDR2 FQNEAQ (reference sequence). Between the trimmed V and J ends, which lost 3 bases and 5 bases, there was a span of 14 bases. Method: immunoSEQ multiplex PCR; TCRdb's copy keeps in-frame clones and lacks some. Seen here are fewer than 90,000 clones, around 90% observed once, and the top ten hold 24%. The V call is TRBV7-9, the J call TRBJ2-1; D perhaps matches TRBD1 (5 bases). The sequence derives from an adult in good health. The starting material was peripheral blood, obtained on day 0 of AZD1222 vaccination. CDR3 nucleotides: TGTGCCAGCAGCTTGGGGTGGGGCGAAAACAATGAGCAGTTCTTC. As protein: CASSLGWGENNEQFF.